This T cell receptor (beta chain) was recovered during a study of blood T cell repertoires in COVID-19. Study at large: Sample material is recorded as cDNA or gDNA derived from T cells, B-cell-depleted T cells, or PBMCs.

Only in-frame clones appear in the TCRdb table, and some are missing; sequencing was by immunoSEQ multiplex PCR. The table includes around 130,000 clones, around 85% detected once. V lost 8 bases to trimming and J lost 4 bases, with 10 bases between them. There are 13 residues in the CDR3. Germline V gene lookup returns CDR1 SGHDT and CDR2 YYEEEE. The sequenced sample was peripheral blood. This chain connects TRBV5-6 to TRBJ1-6; D is undetermined. This TCR was sampled from a human donor in a cohort sampled during active COVID-19. The CDR3 loop is CASARVYNSPLHF. The DNA for the CDR3 is TGTGCCAGTGCCCGGGTTTATAATTCACCCCTCCACTTT.